This entry lists 32 T cell receptor beta chains sequenced from one sample in a study of CD8+ T cells in alopecia areata. cDNA serving as the sequencing template came from extracted, reverse transcribed RNA. Only in-frame clones appear in the TCRdb table, and some are missing; sequencing was by immunoSEQ multiplex PCR. The sample holds hundreds of thousands of clones, 67% seen once. This specimen was CD4+ T cells sorted from blood, taken at week 0. The source of these receptors is a human donor with alopecia areata.

In this sample, this clone turned up once. The chain carries TRBV5-1 and TRBJ1-4; TRBD1 is a possible D gene (6 bases). CDR3 length: 13 amino acids. CDR1 is SGHRS, CDR2 YFSETQ, per germline. The V gene lost 4 bases and the J gene lost 6 bases, with 10 bases spanning the gap. As DNA, the CDR3 is TGCGCCAGCAGCGCAGGGGTAGATGAAAAACTGTTTTTT. It is translated as CASSAGVDEKLFF. Filled out from reference TRBV5-1 and TRBJ1-4, the complete variable domain reads KAGVTQTPRYLIKTRGQQVTLSCSPISGHRSVSWYQQTPGQGLQFLFEYFSETQRNKGNFPGRFSGRQFSNSRSEMNVSTLELGDSALYLCASSAGVDEKLFFGSGTQLSVL.

The chain joins TRBV15 to TRBJ2-7, with D tentatively TRBD1 or TRBD2 (6 bases each). From germline, CDR1 is LNHNV and CDR2 YYDKDF (reference sequence). The CDR3 is made up of 15 amino acids. V was clipped by 1 base and J by 2 bases, with 12 bases between them. The CDR3 region is CATSRGRGNTYEQYF. The DNA for the CDR3 is TGTGCCACCAGCAGAGGGAGGGGGAATACCTACGAGCAGTACTTC.

The V gene is TRBV9, the J gene TRBJ2-1; no firm D call. The CDR3 has 11 residues. V dropped 7 bases and J dropped 5 bases, with 7 bases sitting between them. Germline V gene data show CDR1 as SGDLS and CDR2 as YYNGEE. CDR3 loop: CASGRHNEQFF. CDR3 bases: TGTGCCAGCGGTAGACACAATGAGCAGTTCTTC.

Concerning this clone: A read error may explain this, as a much larger clone is one base away. The chain links TRBV7-2 to TRBJ1-1; D not resolved. This CDR3 is built from 12 residues. Germline V CDR1 and CDR2: SGHTA, FQGNSA. The ends were cut back, 2 bases at V and 1 base at J, with 2 bases in the middle. In nucleotides, the CDR3 is TGTGCCAGCAGCTTACAGAACACTGAAGCTTTCTTT. It codes for CASSLQNTEAFF.

This rearrangement joins TRBV15 to TRBJ2-5; D may be TRBD2 (5 bases). Germline-derived CDR1 and CDR2 are LNHNV and YYDKDF (reference sequence). The CDR3 loop spans 13 amino acids. The germline V and J ends were trimmed by 0 bases and 7 bases, with 9 bases remaining between them. Written as DNA, the CDR3 is TGTGCCACCAGCAGAGATCTCGAGGGGACCCAGTACTTC. Translating gives CATSRDLEGTQYF.

This clone has only a few counts. This chain uses TRBV30 with TRBJ1-6; D perhaps matches TRBD1 (5 bases). The CDR3 totals 15 residues. Germline V lookup: CDR1 GTSNPN, CDR2 SVGIG (reference sequence). V lost 0 bases to trimming and J lost 9 bases, with 15 bases between them. CDR3 residues: CAWSVQQAGVSPLHF. CDR3 coding DNA: TGTGCCTGGAGTGTACAACAGGCTGGAGTTTCACCCCTCCACTTT.

The chain has TRBV5-1 and TRBJ1-2; tentative D call: TRBD1 (5 bases). The CDR3 has 15 residues. Per germline, CDR1 SGHRS and CDR2 YFSETQ. The V end lost 5 bases, the J end lost 4 bases, and 18 bases lay between the germline ends. CDR3 protein: CASRQDLQGVYGYTF. CDR3 coding DNA: TGCGCCAGCAGGCAGGACCTGCAGGGTGTCTATGGCTACACCTTC.

The rearrangement links TRBV11-2 to TRBJ2-5; TRBD2 matches 10 bases. J gave up 3 bases and V 5 bases, and 6 bases lay outside the gene matches. The CDR3 extends over 15 amino acids. CDR1 and CDR2 from the germline V gene are SGHAT and FQNNGV. CDR3 sequence: CASSPWTSGKETQYF. The CDR3 DNA reads TGTGCCAGCAGCCCGTGGACTAGCGGAAAAGAGACCCAGTACTTC.

The V gene is TRBV7-6, the J gene TRBJ2-7; D remains ambiguous. Trimming removed 1 base at V and 2 bases at J, with 6 bases between. The germline gives CDR1 SGHVS, CDR2 FNYEAQ. The CDR3 totals 13 residues. The chain's CDR3 is CASSLGAPYEQYF. For the CDR3, the DNA is TGTGCCAGCAGCTTAGGGGCCCCCTACGAGCAGTACTTC.

This rearrangement joins TRBV11-2 to TRBJ2-3; D gene uncertain. Germline assignment: CDR1 SGHAT and CDR2 FQNNGV. Trimming cost V 2 bases and J 2 bases, with 14 bases left between them. CDR3 length: 16 amino acids. CDR3 in amino acids: CASSLRRRDPTDTQYF. The CDR3 coding sequence is TGTGCCAGCAGCTTAAGGCGAAGGGATCCCACAGATACGCAGTATTTT.

The chain is built from TRBV29-1 and TRBJ1-1; TRBD1 is a possible D gene (6 bases). Germline V gene data show CDR1 as SQVTM and CDR2 as ANQGSEA. The length of the CDR3 is 13 residues. V was clipped by 7 bases and J by 4 bases, with 16 bases between them. The CDR3 sequence is CSESGAVGTEAFF. In DNA, the CDR3 is TGCAGCGAGTCGGGGGCGGTCGGCACTGAAGCTTTCTTT.

The V call is TRBV29-1, the J call TRBJ2-1, with D unclear. The ends were cut back, 4 bases at V and 5 bases at J, with 15 bases in the middle. This CDR3 is built from 14 residues. Germline lookup yields CDR1 SQVTM and CDR2 ANQGSEA. The CDR3 coding sequence is TGCAGCGTTGGACACCCTGTACCCAACAATGAGCAGTTCTTC. Translated: CSVGHPVPNNEQFF.

With regard to this clone: In the same sample, other DNA sequences code for this CDR3. The V gene is TRBV29-1, the J gene TRBJ2-7; 7 nucleotides line up with TRBD1. The CDR3 contains 12 residues. Germline-derived CDR1 and CDR2 are SQVTM and ANQGSEA. With 3 bases clipped from V and 2 bases from J, the junction kept 1 base outside the gene matches. CDR3 nucleotides: TGCAGCGTTGAGAGGGGGCCCTACGAGCAGTACTTC. Its protein product is CSVERGPYEQYF.

The chain couples TRBV25-1 to TRBJ1-2; 7 bases align to TRBD1. Losses at the gene ends were 0 bases for V and 5 bases for J; bases not matched to a gene: 9. CDR1 and CDR2 from the germline V gene are MGHDK and SYGVNS. The CDR3 has 16 amino acids. In DNA, the CDR3 is TGTGCCAGCAGTGAATATAGGAGGGGACAGTATTATGGCTACACCTTC. It translates to CASSEYRRGQYYGYTF.

The chain joins TRBV27 to TRBJ1-6; D is undetermined. The germline V gene encodes CDR1 MNHEY and CDR2 SMNVEV (reference sequence). The CDR3 is 17 amino acids. Trimming shortened V by 3 bases and J by 0 bases, and 12 bases separated the two germline ends. The CDR3, as DNA: TGTGCCAGCAGTTTTTTGGCATCAAGCTCCTATAATTCACCCCTCCACTTT. Its protein is CASSFLASSSYNSPLHF.

This chain links TRBV5-1 with TRBJ2-5, with 9 bases lining up with TRBD1. V shed 0 bases, J shed 5 bases, and the junction held 5 bases outside the gene matches. Germline V CDR1 and CDR2: SGHRS, YFSETQ. The CDR3 runs to 15 residues. CDR3 amino acids: CASSLAGQGLETQYF. Here the CDR3 DNA reads TGCGCCAGCAGCTTGGCTGGACAGGGGCTGGAGACCCAGTACTTC.

This clone was observed a handful of times. The chain couples TRBV29-1 to TRBJ1-1, with TRBD1 identical over 10 bases. Germline CDR1 and CDR2: SQVTM and ANQGSEA. The CDR3 has 13 amino acids. This CDR3 reads CSGSTGGDTEAFF. As DNA, the CDR3 is TGCAGTGGGTCGACAGGGGGCGACACTGAAGCTTTCTTT.

The V and J genes are TRBV30 and TRBJ2-7, with D maybe TRBD1 (6 bases). Trimming shortened V by 5 bases and J by 2 bases, and 16 bases separated the two germline ends. The CDR3 length is 14 residues. The V gene's germline CDR1 is GTSNPN and CDR2 SVGIG (reference sequence). CDR3 residues: CAWCGQQATYEQYF. In DNA form, the CDR3 reads TGTGCCTGGTGTGGACAGCAGGCAACCTACGAGCAGTACTTC.

V gene TRBV10-3 combines with J gene TRBJ1-2; TRBD1 agrees at 9 bases. Germline V lookup: CDR1 ENHRY, CDR2 SYGVKD. Germline trimming cut 4 bases from V and 4 bases from J; bases unmatched to any gene: 7. There are 15 residues in the CDR3. The CDR3 is CAISGGDRASYGYTF. In DNA, the CDR3 is TGTGCCATCAGTGGGGGGGACAGGGCCTCCTATGGCTACACCTTC.

The rearrangement uses TRBV29-1 and TRBJ2-5; 8 nucleotides align to TRBD1. The germline gives CDR1 SQVTM, CDR2 ANQGSEA. This CDR3 is 12 amino acids long. J gave up 4 bases and V 6 bases, and 4 bases lay outside the gene matches. CDR3 nucleotide sequence: TGCAGCGTAGGTGACAGGGGAGAGACCCAGTACTTC. Translating it yields CSVGDRGETQYF. The complete variable domain, with remaining parts taken from reference TRBV29-1 and TRBJ2-5, reads SAVISQKPSRDICQRGTSLTIQCQVDSQVTMMFWYRQQPGQSLTLIATANQGSEATYESGFVIDKFPISRPNLTFSTLTVSNMSPEDSSIYLCSVGDRGETQYFGPGTRLLVL.

The chain combines TRBV7-2 with TRBJ2-1, with TRBD1 matching 8 bases. Germline V lookup: CDR1 SGHTA, CDR2 FQGNSA. V shed 5 bases and J 6 bases; nucleotides not matched to a gene: 9. This CDR3 has 15 amino acids. DNA of the CDR3: TGTGCCAGCAGCCCCAAGCGACAGGGGATCAATGAGCAGTTCTTC. The encoded protein is CASSPKRQGINEQFF.

This clone was detected only a few times. The CDR3 here is CASSVSGGTTDTQYF. CDR3 DNA sequence: TGTGCCAGCAGCGTTAGCGGGGGGACCACAGATACGCAGTATTTT. The chain joins TRBV7-2 to TRBJ2-3, with 10 bases matching TRBD2. V trimming: 5 bases; J trimming: 2 bases; junction bases outside the gene matches: 4. The CDR3 is 15 amino acids. Per the germline V gene, CDR1 is SGHTA and CDR2 is FQGNSA.

V is TRBV5-4 and J is TRBJ2-2; D is uncertain. Trimming stripped 0 bases from V and 6 bases from J, with 12 bases between. The CDR3 is made up of 15 amino acids. Germline V gene lookup returns CDR1 SGHNT and CDR2 YYREEE (reference sequence). CDR3 sequence (DNA): TGTGCCAGCAGCTTGGACCCGTCTTTGGCCGGGGAGCTGTTTTTT. It is translated as CASSLDPSLAGELFF. The whole variable domain, filled in from reference TRBV5-4 and TRBJ2-2, reads ETGVTQSPTHLIKTRGQQVTLRCSSQSGHNTVSWYQQALGQGPQFIFQYYREEENGRGNFPPRFSGLQFPNYSSELNVNALELDDSALYLCASSLDPSLAGELFFGEGSRLTVL.

J is TRBJ1-1 and V is TRBV7-2; D uncertain. Germline values: CDR1 SGHTA, CDR2 FQGNSA. CDR3 length: 11 amino acids. Deletions cut 4 bases from V and 9 bases from J, with 9 bases between. The CDR3 protein is CASSSNRKAFF. In DNA form, the CDR3 reads TGTGCCAGCAGCTCTAACAGAAAAGCTTTCTTT.

As to this clone: The same CDR3 also results from other DNA sequences found in this sample. This sequence joins TRBV6-5 and TRBJ2-3; D is perhaps TRBD1 (5 bases). Trimming cost V 8 bases and J 4 bases, with 7 bases left between them. CDR3 length: 11 residues. The V gene's germline CDR1 is MNHEY and CDR2 SVGAGI. In DNA form, the CDR3 reads TGTGCCAGCCGCAGGGCAGATACGCAGTATTTT. This translates into CASRRADTQYF.

This chain links TRBV11-2 with TRBJ2-3; 13 positions match TRBD2. With V trimmed by 5 bases and J by 12 bases, 11 bases remained unmatched. CDR1 and CDR2 from the germline V gene are SGHAT and FQNNGV. The CDR3 spans 15 residues. The CDR3 is CASSRTSGGSQSQYF. DNA of the CDR3: TGTGCCAGCAGCCGGACTAGCGGGGGCTCCCAGTCTCAGTATTTT.

The chain combines TRBV7-2 with TRBJ2-7, with 11 bases matching TRBD2. There are 17 residues in the CDR3. Germline V gene data show CDR1 as SGHTA and CDR2 as FQGNSA. V lost 6 bases and J lost 3; bases outside the gene matches: 13. The chain's CDR3 is CASSLSGTSGPFYEQYF. In DNA, the CDR3 is TGTGCCAGCAGTCTGTCCGGGACTAGCGGCCCTTTCTACGAGCAGTACTTC.

This chain links TRBV29-1 with TRBJ2-3, with D uncertain. V was cut by 0 bases and J by 4 bases, with 5 bases left in between. The CDR3 totals 12 residues. Germline CDR1 reads SQVTM; CDR2 reads ANQGSEA. The CDR3 nucleotides read TGCAGCGTTGAAGATTCAGCAGATACGCAGTATTTT. The encoded protein is CSVEDSADTQYF.

This chain links TRBV30 with TRBJ2-1; D gene uncertain. The CDR3 has 12 amino acids. The V end was cut by 4 bases, the J end by 9 bases, with 13 bases between. Germline CDR1 is GTSNPN and CDR2 is SVGIG (reference sequence). The CDR3 sequence: CAWTPGPAEQFF. The CDR3 DNA follows: TGTGCCTGGACGCCCGGACCGGCTGAGCAGTTCTTC.

The CDR3 spells CASRRDRHQPQHF. DNA for the CDR3: TGTGCCAGCAGACGGGACAGACATCAGCCCCAGCATTTT. V and J are TRBV6-5 and TRBJ1-5; 7 bases agree with TRBD1. CDR1 is MNHEY and CDR2 is SVGAGI in the germline V gene. J lost 5 bases, V lost 6 bases, and 4 bases had no gene match. The CDR3 sequence is 13 residues long.

This clone was seen only a few times. This chain uses TRBV9 with TRBJ1-5; D is unresolved. Germline V gives CDR1 SGDLS, CDR2 YYNGEE. This CDR3 comprises 11 residues. The V gene lost 4 bases and the J gene lost 4 bases, with 3 bases spanning the gap. CDR3 in amino acids: CASSQNQPQHF. Written as DNA, the CDR3 is TGTGCCAGCAGCCAAAATCAGCCCCAGCATTTT. The full variable domain, its missing parts supplied by reference TRBV9 and TRBJ1-5, is DSGVTQTPKHLITATGQRVTLRCSPRSGDLSVYWYQQSLDQGLQFLIQYYNGEERAKGNILERFSAQQFPDLHSELNLSSLELGDSALYFCASSQNQPQHFGDGTRLSIL.

The chain recombines TRBV2 with TRBJ2-1; possibly TRBD2 for D (5 bases). This CDR3 region has 13 residues. The germline CDR1 and CDR2 sequences are SNHLY and FYNNEI. Trimming shortened V by 7 bases and J by 5 bases, and 12 bases separated the two germline ends. As DNA, the CDR3 is TGTGCCAGCACCTCTAGCTTTGACAATGAGCAGTTCTTC. Its protein product is CASTSSFDNEQFF.